This T cell receptor beta chain is from a study of metastatic and nonmetastatic thyroid tumors. Study context: The study looked at repertoires side by side in blood and in tumor or nodule tissue from malignant and benign thyroid patients.

This clone occurred many times. Germline V CDR1 and CDR2: DFQATT, SNEGSKA (reference sequence). V was shortened by 5 bases and J by 4 bases, with 14 bases between the two germline ends. The CDR3 is 13 residues long. Until they underwent thyroid surgery, no patient had received any treatment. TCRdb re-clonotyped the PCR reads via MiXCR. The sample records some 22,000 clones, approximately 20% being singletons. Sequencing was carried out using blood. This receptor was taken from a male donor with papillary thyroid cancer or a benign thyroid nodule (not recorded which). Some clones in this sample may be carry-over from other donors' samples. The rearrangement joins TRBV20-1 to TRBJ1-1, with D maybe TRBD1 (6 bases). CDR3 DNA sequence: TGCAGTGCTGAGCGACAGGTGGGCACTGAAGCTTTCTTT. It translates to CSAERQVGTEAFF.